This T cell receptor beta chain is from a study of blood T cell repertoires in COVID-19. The CDR3 covers 12 residues. Germline CDR1 reads LNHDA; CDR2 reads SQIVND (reference sequence). Trimming shortened V by 6 bases and J by 2 bases, and 8 bases separated the two germline ends. Sequenced by immunoSEQ multiplex PCR; TCRdb stores in-frame clones only, minus some. The data contain about 280,000 clones, roughly four fifths of them singletons. The receptor was derived from a man aged 35 to 55 who had been exposed to COVID-19. V and J are TRBV19 and TRBJ2-7, with a weak D call TRBD1 (5 bases). What was sequenced was PBMCs or T cells enriched from blood (not recorded which). The CDR3 DNA reads TGTGCCAGTAGGGGGCTGGCCTACGAGCAGTACTTC. Residues: CASRGLAYEQYF.